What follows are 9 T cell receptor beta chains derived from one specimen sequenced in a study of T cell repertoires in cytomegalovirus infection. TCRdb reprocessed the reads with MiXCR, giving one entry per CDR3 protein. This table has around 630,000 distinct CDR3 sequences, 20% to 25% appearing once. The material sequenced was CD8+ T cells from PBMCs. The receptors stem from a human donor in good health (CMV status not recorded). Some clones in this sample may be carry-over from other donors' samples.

The CDR3 reads CASSYALRDEQYV. The CDR3 DNA follows: TGTGCCAGCAGTTATGCCCTAAGGGACGAGCAGTACGTC. The gene calls are TRBV6-6 and TRBJ2-7; no definite D call. CDR1 is MNHNY and CDR2 is SVGAGI in the germline V gene (reference sequence). V was pared by 3 bases and J by 5 bases, with 11 bases between. The CDR3 totals 13 residues.

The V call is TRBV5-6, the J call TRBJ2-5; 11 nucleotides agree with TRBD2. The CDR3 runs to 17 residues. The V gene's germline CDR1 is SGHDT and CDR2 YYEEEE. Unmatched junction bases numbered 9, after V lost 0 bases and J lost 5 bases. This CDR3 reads CASSLAVSGGARETQYF. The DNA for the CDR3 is TGTGCCAGCAGCTTGGCTGTTAGCGGGGGGGCCCGGGAGACCCAGTACTTC.

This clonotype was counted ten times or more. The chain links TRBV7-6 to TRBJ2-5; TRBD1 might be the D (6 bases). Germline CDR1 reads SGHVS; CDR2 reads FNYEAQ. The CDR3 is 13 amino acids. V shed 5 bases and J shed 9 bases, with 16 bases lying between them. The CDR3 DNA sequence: TGTGCCAGCAGCCTACAGACAGGACGAGCCCAGTACTTC. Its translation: CASSLQTGRAQYF.

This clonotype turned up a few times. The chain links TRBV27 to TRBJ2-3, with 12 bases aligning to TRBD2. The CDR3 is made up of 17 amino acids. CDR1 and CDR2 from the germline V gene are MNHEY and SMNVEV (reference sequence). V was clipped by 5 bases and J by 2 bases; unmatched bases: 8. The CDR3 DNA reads TGTGCCAGCAGTGAATTAGGACTAGCGGGGATCACAGATACGCAGTATTTT. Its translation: CASSELGLAGITDTQYF.

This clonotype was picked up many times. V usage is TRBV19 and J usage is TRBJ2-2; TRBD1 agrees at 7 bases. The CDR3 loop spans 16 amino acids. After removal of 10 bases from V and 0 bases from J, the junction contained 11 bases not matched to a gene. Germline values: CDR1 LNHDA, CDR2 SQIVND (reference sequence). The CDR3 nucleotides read TGTGCCACCATCCCCGACGGGACAGCGAACACCGGGGAGCTGTTTTTT. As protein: CATIPDGTANTGELFF.

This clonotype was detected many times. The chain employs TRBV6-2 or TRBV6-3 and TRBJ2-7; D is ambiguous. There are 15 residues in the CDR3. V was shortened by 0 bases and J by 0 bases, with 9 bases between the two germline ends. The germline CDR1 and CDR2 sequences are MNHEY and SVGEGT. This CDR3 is CASSYSRNGSYEQYF. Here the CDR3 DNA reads TGTGCCAGCAGTTACTCGAGAAACGGCTCCTACGAGCAGTACTTC.

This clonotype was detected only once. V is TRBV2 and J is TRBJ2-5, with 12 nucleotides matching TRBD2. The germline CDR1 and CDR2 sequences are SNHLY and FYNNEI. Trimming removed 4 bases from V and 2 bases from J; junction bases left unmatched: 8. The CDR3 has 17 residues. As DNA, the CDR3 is TGTGCCAGCAGTGGTGAGACTAGCGGGGGAGCTCAAGAGACCCAGTACTTC. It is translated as CASSGETSGGAQETQYF.

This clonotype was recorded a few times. The CDR3 loop reads CSVLTGNSYEQYF. The CDR3 region has the DNA TGCAGCGTTCTTACAGGGAACTCCTACGAGCAGTACTTC. The chain joins TRBV29-1 to TRBJ2-7, with D perhaps TRBD1 (6 bases). This CDR3 is 13 amino acids long. The V and J ends lost 5 bases and 0 bases respectively, with 11 bases between them. CDR1 is SQVTM, CDR2 ANQGSEA, per germline.

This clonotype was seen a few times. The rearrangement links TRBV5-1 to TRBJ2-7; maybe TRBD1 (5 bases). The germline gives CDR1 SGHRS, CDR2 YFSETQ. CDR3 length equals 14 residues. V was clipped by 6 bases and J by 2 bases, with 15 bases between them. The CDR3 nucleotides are TGCGCCAGCACCCAAGACAGCTGGACCTACGAGCAGTACGTC. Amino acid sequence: CASTQDSWTYEQYV.